This TCR beta chain originates from a study of T cell responses to AZD1222 COVID-19 vaccine. Only in-frame clones appear in the TCRdb table, and some are missing; sequencing was by immunoSEQ multiplex PCR. The sample has over 100,000 clones, 85% seen once. Germline lookup yields CDR1 MNHEY and CDR2 SVGAGI. V dropped 1 base and J dropped 5 bases, with 11 bases sitting between them. This CDR3 has 14 residues. This clone has just one count. Other nucleotide sequences from this sample produce the same CDR3. Sequenced material: peripheral blood, taken 28 days after the second dose of the MenACWY control vaccine. The source of this sequence is an adult who received the MenACWY meningococcal vaccine as a control. J is TRBJ1-2 and V is TRBV6-5; possibly TRBD1 for D (5 bases). The CDR3 here is CASSYLGTEYGYTF. The CDR3, as DNA: TGTGCCAGCAGTTACTTAGGGACGGAATATGGCTACACCTTC.